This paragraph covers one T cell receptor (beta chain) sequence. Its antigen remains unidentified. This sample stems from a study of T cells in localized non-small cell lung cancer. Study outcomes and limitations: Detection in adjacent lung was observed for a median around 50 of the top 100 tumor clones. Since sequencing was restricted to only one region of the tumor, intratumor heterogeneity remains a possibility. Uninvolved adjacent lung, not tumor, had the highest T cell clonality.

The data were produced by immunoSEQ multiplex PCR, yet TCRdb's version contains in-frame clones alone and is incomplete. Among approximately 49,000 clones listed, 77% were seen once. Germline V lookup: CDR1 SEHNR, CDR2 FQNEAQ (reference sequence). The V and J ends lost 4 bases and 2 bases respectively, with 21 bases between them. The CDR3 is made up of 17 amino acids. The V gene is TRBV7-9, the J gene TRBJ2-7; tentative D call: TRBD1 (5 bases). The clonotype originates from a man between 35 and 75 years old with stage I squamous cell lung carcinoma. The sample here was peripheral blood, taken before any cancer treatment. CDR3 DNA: TGTGCCAGCAGCTCACTTGCCGGCCAAGGGGCCCCCTACGAGCAGTACTTC. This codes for CASSSLAGQGAPYEQYF.